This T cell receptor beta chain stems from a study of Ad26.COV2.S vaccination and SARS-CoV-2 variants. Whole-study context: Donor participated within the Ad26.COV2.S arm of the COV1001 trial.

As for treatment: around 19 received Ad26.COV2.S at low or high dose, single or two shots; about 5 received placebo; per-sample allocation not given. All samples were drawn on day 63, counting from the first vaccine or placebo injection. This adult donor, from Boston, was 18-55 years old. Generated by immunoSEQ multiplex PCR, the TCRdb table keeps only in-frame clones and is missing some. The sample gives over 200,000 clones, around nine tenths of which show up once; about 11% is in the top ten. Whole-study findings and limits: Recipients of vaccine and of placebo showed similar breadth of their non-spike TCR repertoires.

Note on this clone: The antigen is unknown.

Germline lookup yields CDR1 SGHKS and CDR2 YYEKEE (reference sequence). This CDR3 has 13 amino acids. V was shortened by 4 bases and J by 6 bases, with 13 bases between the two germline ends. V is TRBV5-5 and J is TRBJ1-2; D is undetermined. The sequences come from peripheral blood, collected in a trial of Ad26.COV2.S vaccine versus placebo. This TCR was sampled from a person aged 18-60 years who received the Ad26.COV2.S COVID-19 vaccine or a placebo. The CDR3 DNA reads TGTGCCAGCAGCCACCAGGAAGGGAATGGCTACACCTTC. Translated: CASSHQEGNGYTF.